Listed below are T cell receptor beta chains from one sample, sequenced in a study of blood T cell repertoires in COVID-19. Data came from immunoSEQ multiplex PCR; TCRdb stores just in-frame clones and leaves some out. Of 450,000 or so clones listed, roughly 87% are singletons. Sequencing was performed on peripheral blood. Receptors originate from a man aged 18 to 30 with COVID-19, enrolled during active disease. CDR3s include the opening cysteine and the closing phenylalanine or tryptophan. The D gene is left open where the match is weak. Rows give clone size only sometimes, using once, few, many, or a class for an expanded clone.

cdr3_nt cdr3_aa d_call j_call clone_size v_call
TGCGCCAGCAGCTTGGAGCCAGGCGGGCGTTTAGGGAACACCATATATTTT CASSLEPGGRLGNTIYF . TRBJ1-3 . TRBV5-1
TGCGCCAGCAGCCGGGACAGGGGGTCCGATTCACCCCTCCACTTT CASSRDRGSDSPLHF TRBD1 TRBJ1-6 . TRBV10-1
TGTGCCAGCAGTTCCGGGACAGGGTTGCGATACACTGAAGCTTTCTTT CASSSGTGLRYTEAFF TRBD1 TRBJ1-1 . TRBV6-6
TGTGCCAGCAACTTCGGGACTCCCGAGGGACCCCAGTACTTC CASNFGTPEGPQYF . TRBJ2-5 . TRBV2
TGTGCCAGCAGTCCGACCCGGGACAGGGTCCATGAGCAGTTCTTC CASSPTRDRVHEQFF TRBD1 TRBJ2-1 . TRBV27
TGCGCCACCCGACAGGGGGCCACAGGTTACGAGCAGTACTTC CATRQGATGYEQYF TRBD1 TRBJ2-7 . TRBV5-1
TGTGCCAGCAGCAGAAACACCGGGGAGCTGTTTTTT CASSRNTGELFF . TRBJ2-2 few TRBV27
TGTGCCAGCAGCCAATGGGTAGGGGAACCACCCCTCCACTTT CASSQWVGEPPLHF . TRBJ1-6 . TRBV14
TGTGCCAGCAGCTTCACGACTAGCGGGTCCTACGAGCAGTACTTC CASSFTTSGSYEQYF TRBD2 TRBJ2-7 once TRBV5-5
TGTGCCACCAGCTTTGCTCCGGGACAGGGCGCCTACGAGCAGTACTTC CATSFAPGQGAYEQYF TRBD1 TRBJ2-7 . TRBV15
TGCAGCGCATCGACAGGGGGGAATGAAAAACTGTTTTTT CSASTGGNEKLFF TRBD1 TRBJ1-4 . TRBV29-1
TGTGCCAGCACCCCGGGGGGGACTAACAATGAGCAGTTCTTC CASTPGGTNNEQFF TRBD2 TRBJ2-1 once TRBV6-6
TGTGCCAGCAGCTTGGGCCCAGGGGATGTAAATGGCTACACCTTC CASSLGPGDVNGYTF . TRBJ1-2 . TRBV5-4
TGTGCCCTCTCCGGGGGAGGGTACGAGCAGTACTTC CALSGGGYEQYF TRBD2 TRBJ2-7 . TRBV30
TGCGCCAGCAGCTTGGTCGGTGGGGGACAGGCGAGTAGCGAGCAGTTCTTC CASSLVGGGQASSEQFF TRBD1 TRBJ2-1 . TRBV5-1
TGTGCCAGCAGCCAAGTTATGGAGGGTGAGCAGTTCTTC CASSQVMEGEQFF . TRBJ2-1 . TRBV4-2
TGCGCCAGCAGCCAAGGACAGGGGGACAATCAGCCCCAGCATTTT CASSQGQGDNQPQHF TRBD1 TRBJ1-5 once TRBV4-1
TGTGCCAGCAGCCCAGGGGATTTTTCCTACAATGAGCAGTTCTTC CASSPGDFSYNEQFF . TRBJ2-1 . TRBV6-5
TGTGCCAGCAGCTTAATCGGGGCAGATACGCAGTATTTT CASSLIGADTQYF . TRBJ2-3 . TRBV7-3
TGTGCCATCAGTGGTAGGGGGGACAGGACAACCTACGAGCAGTACTTC CAISGRGDRTTYEQYF TRBD1 TRBJ2-7 . TRBV10-3
TGTGCCAGCAGCTTTATGGGGCTGAACACTGAAGCTTTCTTT CASSFMGLNTEAFF . TRBJ1-1 . TRBV7-9
TGTGCCAGCAGCTCGACGAGGACAGGGGAATTTGGCATTCAGTACTTC CASSSTRTGEFGIQYF TRBD1 TRBJ2-4 . TRBV11-2
TGTGCCAGTAGTATGGGACAGGCTGGAAACACCATATATTTT CASSMGQAGNTIYF TRBD1 TRBJ1-3 few TRBV19
TGTGCCAGCAGCTTATATGCCGGGGAGCTGTTTTTT CASSLYAGELFF . TRBJ2-2 once TRBV7-9
TGTGCCAGCAGCTTAGTTGGGGAGTCCAGTTCACCCCTCCACTTT CASSLVGESSSPLHF . TRBJ1-6 few TRBV7-6
TGTGCCAGCAGCTTACAGGGAGCCGGGGTTAATGAAAAACTGTTTTTT CASSLQGAGVNEKLFF . TRBJ1-4 . TRBV5-6
TGTGCCAGCAGCCGGGACAGTAATCAGCCCCAGCATTTT CASSRDSNQPQHF TRBD1 TRBJ1-5 few TRBV6-6
TGCAGCGTTGCGACTCTTACCCACTCTGGAAACACCATATATTTT CSVATLTHSGNTIYF . TRBJ1-3 . TRBV29-1
TGTGCCAGCAGGTCTCCGGGACTAGCGGGCGGGAGGGATACGCAGTATTTT CASRSPGLAGGRDTQYF TRBD2 TRBJ2-3 . TRBV7-2
TGTGCCAGCAGTTCCGGGACAGGGTTGTACGAGCAGTACTTC CASSSGTGLYEQYF TRBD1 TRBJ2-7 . TRBV7-2
TGTGCCAGCAGGACAGGGGTTCGGTCACCCCTCCACTTT CASRTGVRSPLHF TRBD1 TRBJ1-6 . TRBV12-3/TRBV12-4
TGTGCCACCAGCAGAGATCTGGACAGGGGTAATTCACCCCTCCACTTT CATSRDLDRGNSPLHF TRBD1 TRBJ1-6 . TRBV15
TGCGCCAGCAGCTCAGTGGGGACTAGCGGCTTATGGGAGACCCAGTACTTC CASSSVGTSGLWETQYF TRBD2 TRBJ2-5 . TRBV5-1
TGCGCCAGCAGTCGCGTCACAGGGGTTAATTCACCCCTCCACTTT CASSRVTGVNSPLHF TRBD1 TRBJ1-6 . TRBV23-1
TGTGCCAGTAGTAGTATTAGGGGGGAGACCCAGTACTTC CASSSIRGETQYF . TRBJ2-5 once TRBV19
TGTGCCAGTAGTTCACCGCCAGGGGCTTATAATTCACCCCTCCACTTT CASSSPPGAYNSPLHF . TRBJ1-6 . TRBV19
TGTGCCAGCAGCTTTGGAGAAGAGACCCAGTACTTC CASSFGEETQYF . TRBJ2-5 . TRBV7-9
TGTGCCAGCTCAAACGACAGGGGTGGGACAGATACGCAGTATTTT CASSNDRGGTDTQYF TRBD1 TRBJ2-3 once TRBV18
TGTGCCAGCAGCCAACGGGCGGGGGGAAACACCATATATTTT CASSQRAGGNTIYF . TRBJ1-3 few TRBV14
TGTGCCAGCAGCTTGGTGGCTACCGGGGAGCTGTTTTTT CASSLVATGELFF . TRBJ2-2 few TRBV5-6
TGTGCCAGCAGCCTCACCGCCAGGGGGCTGCCGCGAGAGCAGTTCTTC CASSLTARGLPREQFF TRBD1 TRBJ2-1 . TRBV3-1/TRBV3-2
TGTGCCAGCAGCTTTCGAGTAGCTCCCTACAATGAGCAGTTCTTC CASSFRVAPYNEQFF . TRBJ2-1 . TRBV7-3
TGTGCCAGCAGCCAGGACACCTACACAGATACGCAGTATTTT CASSQDTYTDTQYF . TRBJ2-3 . TRBV7-8
TGTGCCACCAGTAAAGTTCGCGACTACGAGCAGTACTTC CATSKVRDYEQYF . TRBJ2-7 . TRBV15
TGTGCCAGCGGAGAACCCGGGCTGGGACTAGCGGCCCAAGAGACCCAGTACTTC CASGEPGLGLAAQETQYF TRBD2 TRBJ2-5 . TRBV2
TGTGCCAGCAGCGTAGTAGGGACAGGGTACTATGAGCAGTTCTTC CASSVVGTGYYEQFF TRBD1 TRBJ2-1 . TRBV9
TGCGCCAGCAACCCCTTAAACACACAGACTATGAACACTGAAGCTTTCTTT CASNPLNTQTMNTEAFF . TRBJ1-1 few TRBV5-1
TGTGCCACCAGCAGGGACAGGGCTGAGGAGACCCAGTACTTC CATSRDRAEETQYF TRBD1 TRBJ2-5 once TRBV15
TGCGCCAGCAGCTTGGATGGTAGCGGGGGGGAGCAGTTCTTC CASSLDGSGGEQFF TRBD2 TRBJ2-1 . TRBV5-1
TGTGCCAGCAGCTTATCGACAAGCTCCTACAATGAGCAGTTCTTC CASSLSTSSYNEQFF . TRBJ2-1 . TRBV7-3
TGTGCCAGTAGTATGCCGGGACAAAAACAAACCTACGAGCAGTACTTC CASSMPGQKQTYEQYF . TRBJ2-7 . TRBV19
TGTGCTAGTGGTTTGGTACCTAATCTAGGGACAGGGGTTGTCTTC CASGLVPNLGTGVVF TRBD1 TRBJ1-2 . TRBV12-5
TGTGCCAGCAGCCAATCCGACAGGGGTGAGAATCAGCCCCAGCATTTT CASSQSDRGENQPQHF TRBD1 TRBJ1-5 . TRBV16
TGTGCCAGCAGCCCGAGGGGTAGCGGGAGTTGGCCCGGTTCCAATGAGCAGTTCTTC CASSPRGSGSWPGSNEQFF . TRBJ2-1 . TRBV21-1
TGTGCCAGTAAGGGACAGGGAGCCAATGAGCAGTTCTTC CASKGQGANEQFF TRBD1 TRBJ2-1 . TRBV19